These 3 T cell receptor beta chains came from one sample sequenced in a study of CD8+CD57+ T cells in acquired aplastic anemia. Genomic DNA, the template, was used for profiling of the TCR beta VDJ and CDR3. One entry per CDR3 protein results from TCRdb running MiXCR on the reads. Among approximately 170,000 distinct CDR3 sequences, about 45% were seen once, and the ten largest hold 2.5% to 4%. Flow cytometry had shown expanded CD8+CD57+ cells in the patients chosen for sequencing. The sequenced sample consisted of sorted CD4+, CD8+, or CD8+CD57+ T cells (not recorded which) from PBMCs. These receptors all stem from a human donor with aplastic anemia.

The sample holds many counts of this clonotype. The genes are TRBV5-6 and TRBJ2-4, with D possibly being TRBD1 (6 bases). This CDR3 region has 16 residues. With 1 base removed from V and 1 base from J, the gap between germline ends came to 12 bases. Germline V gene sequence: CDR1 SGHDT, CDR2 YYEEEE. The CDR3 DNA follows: TGTGCCAGCAGCTTGTTGTCAGGGGAGGCCAAAAACATTCAGTACTTC. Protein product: CASSLLSGEAKNIQYF.

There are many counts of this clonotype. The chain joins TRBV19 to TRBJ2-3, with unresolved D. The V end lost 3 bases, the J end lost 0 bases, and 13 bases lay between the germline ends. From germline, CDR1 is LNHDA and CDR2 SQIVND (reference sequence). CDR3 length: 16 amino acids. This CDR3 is CASSMSGTTSTDTQYF. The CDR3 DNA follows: TGTGCCAGTAGTATGTCCGGAACCACTAGCACAGATACGCAGTATTTT.

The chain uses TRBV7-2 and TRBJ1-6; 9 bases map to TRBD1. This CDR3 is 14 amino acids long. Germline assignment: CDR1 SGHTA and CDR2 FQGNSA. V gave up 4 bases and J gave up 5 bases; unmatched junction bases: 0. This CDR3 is CASSWTGDNSPLHF. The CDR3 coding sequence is TGTGCCAGCAGCTGGACAGGGGATAATTCACCCCTCCACTTT.